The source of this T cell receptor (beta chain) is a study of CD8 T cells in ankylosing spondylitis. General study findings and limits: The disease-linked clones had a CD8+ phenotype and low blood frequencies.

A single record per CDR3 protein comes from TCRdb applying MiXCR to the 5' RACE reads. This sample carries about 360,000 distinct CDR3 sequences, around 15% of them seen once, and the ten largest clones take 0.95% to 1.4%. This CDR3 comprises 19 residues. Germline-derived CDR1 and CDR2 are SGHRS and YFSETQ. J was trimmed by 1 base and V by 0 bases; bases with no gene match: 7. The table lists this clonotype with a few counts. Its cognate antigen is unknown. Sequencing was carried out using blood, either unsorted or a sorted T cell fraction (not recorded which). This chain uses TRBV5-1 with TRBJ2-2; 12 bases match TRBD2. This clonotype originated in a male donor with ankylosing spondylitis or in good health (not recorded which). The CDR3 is CASSLEASGGAGNTGELFF. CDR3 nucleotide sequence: TGCGCCAGCAGCTTGGAAGCTAGCGGGGGGGCCGGGAACACCGGGGAGCTGTTTTTT.